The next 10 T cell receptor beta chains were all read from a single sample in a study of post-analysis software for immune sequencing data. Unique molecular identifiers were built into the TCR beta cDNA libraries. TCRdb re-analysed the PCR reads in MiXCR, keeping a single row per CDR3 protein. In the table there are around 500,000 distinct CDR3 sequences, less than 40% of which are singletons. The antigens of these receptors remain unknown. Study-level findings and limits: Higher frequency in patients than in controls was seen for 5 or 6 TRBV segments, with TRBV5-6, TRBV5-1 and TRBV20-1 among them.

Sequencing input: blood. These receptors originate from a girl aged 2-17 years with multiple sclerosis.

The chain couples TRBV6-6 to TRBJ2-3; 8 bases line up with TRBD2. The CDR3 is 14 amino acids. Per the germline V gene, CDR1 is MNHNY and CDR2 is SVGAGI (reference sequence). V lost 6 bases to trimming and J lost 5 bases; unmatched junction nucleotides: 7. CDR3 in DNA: TGTGCCAGCAGACCCGGGGGGGCACAAGATACGCAGTATTTT. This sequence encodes CASRPGGAQDTQYF.

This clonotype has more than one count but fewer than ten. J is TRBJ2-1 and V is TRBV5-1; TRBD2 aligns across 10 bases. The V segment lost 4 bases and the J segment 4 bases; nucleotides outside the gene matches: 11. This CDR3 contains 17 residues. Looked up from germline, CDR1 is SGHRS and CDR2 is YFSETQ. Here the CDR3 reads CASSLPPGTSVYNEQFF. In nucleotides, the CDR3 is TGCGCCAGCAGCCTCCCTCCCGGGACTAGCGTTTACAATGAGCAGTTCTTC.

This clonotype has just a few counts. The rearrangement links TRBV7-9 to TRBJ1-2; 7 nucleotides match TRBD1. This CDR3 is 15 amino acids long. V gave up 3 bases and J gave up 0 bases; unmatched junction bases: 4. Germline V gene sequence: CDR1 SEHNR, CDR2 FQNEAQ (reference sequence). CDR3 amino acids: CASSLGDRANYGYTF. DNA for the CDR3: TGTGCCAGCAGCTTGGGGGACAGAGCTAACTATGGCTACACCTTC. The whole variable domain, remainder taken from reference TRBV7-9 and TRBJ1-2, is DTGVSQNPRHKITKRGQNVTFRCDPISEHNRLYWYRQTLGQGPEFLTYFQNEAQLEKSRLLSDRFSAERPKGSFSTLEIQRTEQGDSAMYLCASSLGDRANYGYTFGSGTRLTVV.

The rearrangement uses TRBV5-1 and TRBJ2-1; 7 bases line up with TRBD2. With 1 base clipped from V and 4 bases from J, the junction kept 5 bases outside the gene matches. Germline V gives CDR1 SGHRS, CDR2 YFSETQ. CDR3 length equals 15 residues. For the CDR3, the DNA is TGCGCCAGCAGCTTGAACGGGGGGAGATACAATGAGCAGTTCTTC. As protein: CASSLNGGRYNEQFF.

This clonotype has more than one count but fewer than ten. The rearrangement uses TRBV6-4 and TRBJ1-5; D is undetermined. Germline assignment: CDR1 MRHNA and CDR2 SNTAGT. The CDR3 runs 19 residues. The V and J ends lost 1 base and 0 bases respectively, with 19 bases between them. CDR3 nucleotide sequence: TGTGCCAGCAGTGACTGGAAGGTACGGGGTCCTTGTAGCAATCAGCCCCAGCATTTT. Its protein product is CASSDWKVRGPCSNQPQHF.

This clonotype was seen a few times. The CDR3 sequence: CATSRDYGQGVRGGQFF. CDR3 DNA sequence: TGTGCCACCAGCAGAGACTACGGACAGGGCGTCCGCGGAGGGCAGTTCTTC. This chain uses TRBV15 with TRBJ2-1, with 8 bases aligning to TRBD1. This CDR3 spans 17 amino acids. Trimming cost V 0 bases and J 12 bases; bases outside gene matches: 16. Per germline, CDR1 LNHNV and CDR2 YYDKDF (reference sequence).

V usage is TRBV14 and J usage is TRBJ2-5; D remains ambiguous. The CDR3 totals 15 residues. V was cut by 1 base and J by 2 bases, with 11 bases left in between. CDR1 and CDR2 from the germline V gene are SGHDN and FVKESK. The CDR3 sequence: CASSQGSRLQETQYF. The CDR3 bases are TGTGCCAGCAGCCAAGGTAGCCGGCTTCAAGAGACCCAGTACTTC. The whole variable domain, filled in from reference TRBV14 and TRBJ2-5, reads EAGVTQFPSHSVIEKGQTVTLRCDPISGHDNLYWYRRVMGKEIKFLLHFVKESKQDESGMPNNRFLAERTGGTYSTLKVQPAELEDSGVYFCASSQGSRLQETQYFGPGTRLLVL.

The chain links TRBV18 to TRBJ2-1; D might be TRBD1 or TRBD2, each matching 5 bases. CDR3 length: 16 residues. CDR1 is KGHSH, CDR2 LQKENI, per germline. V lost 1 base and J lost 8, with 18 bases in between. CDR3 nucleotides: TGTGCCAGCTCACCACTCGGGCCCCCCCGGGACCATGAGCAGTTCTTC. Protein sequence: CASSPLGPPRDHEQFF.

The CDR3 region is CSVNRRGRRGYGYTF. In DNA form, the CDR3 reads TGCAGCGTCAATCGAAGGGGGCGACGGGGCTATGGCTACACCTTC. The rearrangement joins TRBV29-1 to TRBJ1-2, with 7 bases matching TRBD1. The CDR3 contains 15 residues. After removal of 6 bases from V and 4 bases from J, the junction contained 14 bases not matched to a gene. The V gene's germline CDR1 is SQVTM and CDR2 ANQGSEA.

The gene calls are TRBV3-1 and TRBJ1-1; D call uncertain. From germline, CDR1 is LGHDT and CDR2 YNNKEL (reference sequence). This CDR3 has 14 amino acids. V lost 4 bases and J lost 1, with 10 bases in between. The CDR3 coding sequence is TGTGCCAGCAGCCCCTACAAGGGGAACACTGAAGCTTTCTTT. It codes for CASSPYKGNTEAFF.